In this sample, the clone carrying this TCR beta chain is medium-sized. The entry originates in a study of graft-versus-host responses after intestinal transplantation. Some clones are missing from TCRdb's copy, which holds only in-frame ones; the method was immunoSEQ multiplex PCR. The table has some 70,000 clones, roughly 92% seen once. The CDR3 totals 13 residues. In germline, CDR1 is SGHTA, CDR2 FQGNSA. Trimming cost V 5 bases and J 3 bases, with 10 bases left between them. The TCR sequence derives from a human patient who received an intestinal transplant, so some T cells may come from the graft donor. The input for sequencing was bone marrow, taken 734 days after intestinal transplantation. V is TRBV7-2 and J is TRBJ1-2; D gene uncertain. For the CDR3, the DNA is TGTGCCAGCAGCGGTAACACCTACTATGGCTACACCTTC. Protein product: CASSGNTYYGYTF.